Listed below are T cell receptor beta chains from one sample, sequenced in a study of cytomegalovirus exposure and HLA in healthy donors. Data came from immunoSEQ multiplex PCR; TCRdb stores just in-frame clones and leaves some out. The repertoire has about 110,000 clones, about 76% of them found once; the top ten carry 4% to 5.5%. Sequencing was carried out using PBMCs. These receptors originate from a man aged 25 to 40 in good health and CMV-seropositive. Each CDR3 is given with its conserved first and last residue. The D gene is left open where the match is weak. Clone size is shown for a subset of rows, as once, few, many or a class of expanded clone.

v_gene	d_gene	j_gene	abundance	CDR3nt	CDR3aa
TRBV7-9	NA	TRBJ2-3	NA	TGTGCCAGCAGCTTAGGGCTGGACTCAAGCACAGATACGCAGTATTTT	CASSLGLDSSTDTQYF
TRBV9	TRBD1	TRBJ1-6	NA	TGTGCCAGCAGCTCGGGGGACAGTAATACTTCACCCCTCCACTTT	CASSSGDSNTSPLHF
TRBV21-1	NA	TRBJ1-1	NA	TGCGCCAGATACAGGGAGAACACTGAAGCTTTCTTT	CARYRENTEAFF
TRBV7-6	TRBD1	TRBJ2-7	NA	TGTGCCAGCAGCCAGGGGACAGGGGGTTACGAGCAGTACTTC	CASSQGTGGYEQYF
TRBV28	NA	TRBJ2-1	once	TGTGCCAGCAGTTTACAACTTGAGCCTGAGCAGTTCTTC	CASSLQLEPEQFF
TRBV5-4	NA	TRBJ1-1	once	TGTGCCAGCAGCCAAGGCGGGGGATTGCTGGGCACTGAAGCTTTCTTT	CASSQGGGLLGTEAFF
TRBV30	NA	TRBJ1-1	once	TGTGCCTGGAGTGTAGAAATCGTAAGACTTTTGAACACTGAAGCTTTCTTT	CAWSVEIVRLLNTEAFF
TRBV7-9	TRBD1	TRBJ1-1	few	TGTGCCAGCAGCTCCCTATCGACAGGGTCCATCCCTGAAGCTTTCTTT	CASSSLSTGSIPEAFF
TRBV7-3	TRBD1	TRBJ1-2	NA	TGTGCCAGCAGCGCGGGACAGAGCTATGGCTACACCTTC	CASSAGQSYGYTF
TRBV28	TRBD1	TRBJ2-2	NA	TGTGCCAGCGGAGACCGGGACAGGAACACCGGGGAGCTGTTTTTT	CASGDRDRNTGELFF
TRBV28	TRBD2	TRBJ2-5	NA	TGTGCCAGCAGTTTATTACTAGCGGTATTAAAAGAGACCCAGTACTTC	CASSLLLAVLKETQYF
TRBV12-5	TRBD1	TRBJ1-2	NA	TGTGCTAGTGGTTTGGGGACAGGGGGCTTAGGCTATGGCTACACCTTC	CASGLGTGGLGYGYTF
TRBV11-2	NA	TRBJ2-7	few	TGTGCCAGCAGCTTAGGGACAGGGACGGGGGGGCAGTACTTC	CASSLGTGTGGQYF
TRBV15	NA	TRBJ1-1	NA	TGTGCCACCAGCGAGCCCAGGGTTGGCACTGAAGCTTTCTTT	CATSEPRVGTEAFF
TRBV28	TRBD1	TRBJ1-2	NA	TGTGCCAGCAGGGGACAGAATCCTTATGGCTACACCTTC	CASRGQNPYGYTF
TRBV2	TRBD2	TRBJ2-4	NA	TGTGCCAGCAGTGCCGGACTAGCGGTAGCCAAAAACATTCAGTACTTC	CASSAGLAVAKNIQYF
TRBV5-1	TRBD2	TRBJ2-5	NA	TGCGCCAGCAGCTTAAGCGGGGAGCGGACCCAGTACTTC	CASSLSGERTQYF
TRBV5-1	NA	TRBJ2-5	NA	TGCGCCAGCAGCTTTCTAGCAAGTCCGCAAGAGACCCAGTACTTC	CASSFLASPQETQYF
TRBV6-5	TRBD1	TRBJ1-2	once	TGTGCCAGCAGTTCAGCCGTGAGACAGGGCTCTGGCTACCCCTTC	CASSSAVRQGSGYPF